The clone carrying this T cell receptor beta chain was counted ten times or more. This record comes from a study of low-dose radiotherapy and immunotherapy resistance in tumors. The CDR3 spans 15 residues. TCR amplification used 20 to 25 PCR cycles, a constant-region primer and a V-primer adapter. TCRdb redid the calling of the reads with MiXCR, one entry per CDR3 protein. The table includes approximately 52,000 distinct CDR3 sequences, 33% detected once. Time point denoted: after trial treatment. Treatment noted: LDRT plus nivolumab, ipilimumab, low-dose cyclophosphamide and aspirin (RACIN trial). The specimen comprised PBMCs, sampled after low-dose radiotherapy plus immunotherapy. The TCR was taken from a male donor with rectosigmoid adenocarcinoma. The chain couples TRBV21-1 to TRBJ2-7; TRBD1, the table's D call, was not compared with the DNA. TRBV21-1 represents a pseudogene. CDR3 sequence (DNA): TGTGCCAGCTCCGGACAGGGTACAGTCTCCTACGAGCAGTACTTC. This sequence encodes CASSGQGTVSYEQYF.